This T cell receptor beta chain is from a study of identical twins. Study results and caveats: Invariant MAIT and iNKT cells are populations that could partly confound zero-insertion analyses.

All donors comprised healthy Caucasians. V lost 5 bases, J lost 2 bases, and 5 bases stayed unmatched. The CDR3 sequence is 14 residues long. CDR1 and CDR2 (germline): MNHEY, SMNVEV (reference sequence). TCRdb re-called the 5' RACE reads with MiXCR, one entry per CDR3 protein. The sample has 450,000 to 650,000 distinct CDR3 sequences, 12% to 15% seen once. Notes on this clonotype: Its antigen is not known.

This sample was shared with a second study, whose subject was yellow fever vaccine responses in identical twins.

What was sequenced was CD4+ T cells sorted from blood. The TCR comes from a young woman in good health. The chain links TRBV27 to TRBJ2-7; 8 positions match TRBD2. CDR3 protein: CASSEAGATYEQYF. CDR3 bases: TGTGCCAGCAGTGAAGCGGGAGCTACCTACGAGCAGTACTTC.